A single sample is the source of the 2 T cell receptor beta chains below, sequenced in a study of blood T cell repertoires in COVID-19. Sequencing used immunoSEQ multiplex PCR; TCRdb keeps in-frame clones, though not all of them. The sample records about 270,000 clones, 80% to 90% being singletons. Material for sequencing was PBMCs or T cells enriched from blood (not recorded which). These receptors were taken from a woman aged 18-29 years who had recovered from COVID-19.

The gene calls are TRBV15 and TRBJ1-1; 7 bases fit TRBD1. The CDR3 totals 14 residues. Germline V gene sequence: CDR1 LNHNV, CDR2 YYDKDF (reference sequence). V shed 1 base, J shed 4 bases, and the junction held 3 bases outside the gene matches. CDR3 sequence: CATSRGTGVTEAFF. The CDR3 nucleotides read TGTGCCACCAGCAGAGGCACAGGGGTCACTGAAGCTTTCTTT.

The V gene is TRBV27, the J gene TRBJ2-2; D is uncertain. The CDR3 is made up of 14 amino acids. The germline V gene encodes CDR1 MNHEY and CDR2 SMNVEV (reference sequence). V lost 4 bases and J lost 4, with 10 bases in between. The CDR3 here is CASSSPIRTGELFF. The DNA for the CDR3 is TGTGCCAGCAGTTCCCCTATACGCACCGGGGAGCTGTTTTTT.